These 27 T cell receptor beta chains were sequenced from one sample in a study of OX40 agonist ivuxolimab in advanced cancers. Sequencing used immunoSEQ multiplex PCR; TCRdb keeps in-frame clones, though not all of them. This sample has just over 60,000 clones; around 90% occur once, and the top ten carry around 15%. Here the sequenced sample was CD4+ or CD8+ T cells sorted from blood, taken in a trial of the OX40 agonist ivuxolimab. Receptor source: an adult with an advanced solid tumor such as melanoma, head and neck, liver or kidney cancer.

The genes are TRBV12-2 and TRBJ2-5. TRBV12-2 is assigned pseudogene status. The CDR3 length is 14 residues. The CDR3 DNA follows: TGTGCAAGTCGCTTAGTGGGGGTCCAAGAGACCCAGTACTTC. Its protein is CASRLVGVQETQYF.

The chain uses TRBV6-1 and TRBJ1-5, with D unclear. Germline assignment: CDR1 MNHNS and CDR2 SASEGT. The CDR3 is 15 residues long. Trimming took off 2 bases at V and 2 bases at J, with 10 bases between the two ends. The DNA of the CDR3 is TGTGCCAGCAGTGAATCTGCTAGTCGCAATCAGCCCCAGCATTTT. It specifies CASSESASRNQPQHF.

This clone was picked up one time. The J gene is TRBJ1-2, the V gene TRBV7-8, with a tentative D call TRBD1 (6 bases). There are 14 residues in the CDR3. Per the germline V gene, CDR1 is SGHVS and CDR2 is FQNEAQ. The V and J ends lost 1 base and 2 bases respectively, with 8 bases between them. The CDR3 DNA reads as TGTGCCAGCAGCTTAGAGGACAGAAACTATGGCTACACCTTC. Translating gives CASSLEDRNYGYTF.

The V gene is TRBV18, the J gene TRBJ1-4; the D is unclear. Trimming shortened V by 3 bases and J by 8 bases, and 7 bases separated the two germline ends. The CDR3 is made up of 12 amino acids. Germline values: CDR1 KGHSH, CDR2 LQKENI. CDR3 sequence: CASSPEEEKLFF. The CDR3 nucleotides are TGTGCCAGCTCACCCGAGGAGGAAAAACTGTTTTTT. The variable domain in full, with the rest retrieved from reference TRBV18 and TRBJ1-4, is NAGVMQNPRHLVRRRGQEARLRCSPMKGHSHVYWYRQLPEEGLKFMVYLQKENIIDESGMPKERFSAEFPKEGPSILRIQQVVRGDSAAYFCASSPEEEKLFFGSGTQLSVL.

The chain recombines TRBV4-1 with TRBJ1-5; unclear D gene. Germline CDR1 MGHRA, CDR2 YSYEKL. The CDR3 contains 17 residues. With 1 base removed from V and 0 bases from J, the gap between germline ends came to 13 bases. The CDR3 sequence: CASSQVATPYSNQPQHF. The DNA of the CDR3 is TGCGCCAGCAGCCAAGTGGCGACACCCTATAGCAATCAGCCCCAGCATTTT.

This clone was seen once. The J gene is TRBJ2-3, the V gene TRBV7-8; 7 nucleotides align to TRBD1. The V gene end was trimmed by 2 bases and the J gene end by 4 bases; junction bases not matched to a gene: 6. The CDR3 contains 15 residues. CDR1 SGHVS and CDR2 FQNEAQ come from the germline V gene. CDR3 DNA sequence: TGTGCCAGCAGCTTAATAAAGGGGGCATCAGATACGCAGTATTTT. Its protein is CASSLIKGASDTQYF.

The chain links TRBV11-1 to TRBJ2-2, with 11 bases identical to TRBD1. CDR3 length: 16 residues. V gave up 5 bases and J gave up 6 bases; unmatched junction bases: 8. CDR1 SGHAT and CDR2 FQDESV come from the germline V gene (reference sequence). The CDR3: CASSTARTGGPGELFF. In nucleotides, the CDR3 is TGTGCCAGCAGCACCGCCCGGACAGGGGGCCCCGGGGAGCTGTTTTTT.

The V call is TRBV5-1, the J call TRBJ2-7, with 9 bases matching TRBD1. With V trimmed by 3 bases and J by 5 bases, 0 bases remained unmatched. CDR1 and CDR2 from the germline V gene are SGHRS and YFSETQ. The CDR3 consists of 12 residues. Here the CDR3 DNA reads TGCGCCAGCAGCTGGACAGGGGACGAGCAGTACTTC. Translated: CASSWTGDEQYF.

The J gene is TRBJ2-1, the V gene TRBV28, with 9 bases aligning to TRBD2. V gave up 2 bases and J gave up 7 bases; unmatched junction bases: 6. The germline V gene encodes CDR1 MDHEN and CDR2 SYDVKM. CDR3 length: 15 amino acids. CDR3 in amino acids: CASSLGGRAGNEQFF. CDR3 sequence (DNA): TGTGCCAGCAGTTTAGGCGGGAGGGCCGGGAATGAGCAGTTCTTC.

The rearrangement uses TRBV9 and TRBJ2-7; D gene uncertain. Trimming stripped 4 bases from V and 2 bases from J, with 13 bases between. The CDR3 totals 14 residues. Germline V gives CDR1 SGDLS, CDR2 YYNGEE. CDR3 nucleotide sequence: TGTGCCAGCAGCTCGAAGGCGATACCCTACGAGCAGTACTTC. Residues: CASSSKAIPYEQYF.

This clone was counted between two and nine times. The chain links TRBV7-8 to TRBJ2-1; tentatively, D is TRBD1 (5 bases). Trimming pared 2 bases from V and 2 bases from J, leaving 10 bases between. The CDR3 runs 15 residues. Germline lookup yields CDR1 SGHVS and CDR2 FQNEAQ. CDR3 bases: TGTGCCAGCAGCTTACAGCAGGGCGCCTACAATGAGCAGTTCTTC. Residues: CASSLQQGAYNEQFF.

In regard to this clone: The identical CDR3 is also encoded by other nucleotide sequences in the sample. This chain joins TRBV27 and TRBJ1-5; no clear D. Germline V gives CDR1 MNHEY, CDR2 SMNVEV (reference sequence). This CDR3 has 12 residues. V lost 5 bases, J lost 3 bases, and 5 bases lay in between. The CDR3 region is CASSPYNQPQHF. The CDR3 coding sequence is TGTGCCAGCAGTCCCTACAATCAGCCCCAGCATTTT.

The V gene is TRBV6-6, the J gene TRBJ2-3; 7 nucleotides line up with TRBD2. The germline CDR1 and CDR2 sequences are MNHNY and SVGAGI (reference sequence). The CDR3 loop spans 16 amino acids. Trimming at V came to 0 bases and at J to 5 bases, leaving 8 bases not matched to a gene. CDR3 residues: CASSYSTGTNKDTQYF. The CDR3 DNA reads TGTGCCAGCAGTTACTCCACCGGGACTAACAAAGATACGCAGTATTTT.

The CDR3 reads CASSEKGATGTQYF. CDR3 in DNA: TGTGCCAGCAGCGAGAAGGGCGCTACAGGAACGCAGTATTTT. This chain connects TRBV5-6 to TRBJ2-3, with a weak D call TRBD1 (5 bases). Germline V gene data show CDR1 as SGHDT and CDR2 as YYEEEE. V was clipped by 4 bases and J by 9 bases, with 18 bases between them. This CDR3 is 14 amino acids long.

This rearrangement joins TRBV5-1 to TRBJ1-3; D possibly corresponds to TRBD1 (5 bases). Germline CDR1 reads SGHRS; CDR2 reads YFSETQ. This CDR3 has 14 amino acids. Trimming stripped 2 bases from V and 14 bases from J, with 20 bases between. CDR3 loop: CASSLGDDGKSVYF. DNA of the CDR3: TGCGCCAGCAGCTTAGGGGACGACGGCAAGTCCGTATATTTT.

The CDR3 loop reads CASSQDQQGWGYTF. The DNA of the CDR3 is TGCGCCAGCAGCCAAGATCAGCAGGGTTGGGGCTACACCTTC. The chain combines TRBV4-1 with TRBJ1-2; weak D call: TRBD1 (5 bases). CDR3 length: 14 amino acids. Deletions cut 0 bases from V and 8 bases from J, with 13 bases between. The germline CDR1 and CDR2 sequences are MGHRA and YSYEKL.

The DNA for the CDR3 is TGTGCCAGCAGCCCTATTACCCGACAAAAAGTAAATGAAAAACTGTTTTTT. Its translation is CASSPITRQKVNEKLFF. The chain joins TRBV7-8 to TRBJ1-4; D call uncertain. V dropped 5 bases and J dropped 5 bases, with 21 bases sitting between them. Germline V CDR1 and CDR2: SGHVS, FQNEAQ. This CDR3 has 17 amino acids.

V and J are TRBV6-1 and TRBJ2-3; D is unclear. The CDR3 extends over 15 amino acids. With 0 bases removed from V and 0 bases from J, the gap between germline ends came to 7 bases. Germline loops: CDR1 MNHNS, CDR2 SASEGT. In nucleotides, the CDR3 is TGTGCCAGCAGTGAAGCGCCAGGAAGCACAGATACGCAGTATTTT. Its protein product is CASSEAPGSTDTQYF.

The CDR3 protein is CASSPTTSGRARGAQYF. DNA of the CDR3: TGTGCCAGCAGCCCAACGACTAGCGGGAGGGCCCGAGGTGCGCAGTATTTT. The chain joins TRBV4-2 to TRBJ2-3, with 14 bases aligning to TRBD2. J was trimmed by 10 bases and V by 4 bases; bases with no gene match: 13. Germline CDR1 LGHNA, CDR2 YNFKEQ. The CDR3 totals 17 residues.

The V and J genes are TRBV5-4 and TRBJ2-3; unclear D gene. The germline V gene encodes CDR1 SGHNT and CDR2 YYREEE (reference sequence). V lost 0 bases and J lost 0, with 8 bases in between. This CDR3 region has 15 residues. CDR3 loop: CASSLVASSTDTQYF. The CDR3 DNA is TGTGCCAGCAGCTTGGTGGCCAGCAGCACAGATACGCAGTATTTT.

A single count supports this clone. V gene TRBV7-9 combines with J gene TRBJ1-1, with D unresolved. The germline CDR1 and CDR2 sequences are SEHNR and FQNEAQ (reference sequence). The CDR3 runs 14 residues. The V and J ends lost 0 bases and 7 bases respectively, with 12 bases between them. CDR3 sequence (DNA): TGTGCCAGCAGCTTAGCACCTGGCTCGGGTGAAGCTTTCTTT. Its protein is CASSLAPGSGEAFF.

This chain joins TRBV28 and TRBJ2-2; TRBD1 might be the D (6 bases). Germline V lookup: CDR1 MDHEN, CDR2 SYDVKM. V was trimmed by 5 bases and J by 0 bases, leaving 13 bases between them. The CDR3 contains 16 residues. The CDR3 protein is CASSQQGPANTGELFF. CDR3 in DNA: TGTGCCAGCAGTCAACAGGGACCCGCGAACACCGGGGAGCTGTTTTTT.

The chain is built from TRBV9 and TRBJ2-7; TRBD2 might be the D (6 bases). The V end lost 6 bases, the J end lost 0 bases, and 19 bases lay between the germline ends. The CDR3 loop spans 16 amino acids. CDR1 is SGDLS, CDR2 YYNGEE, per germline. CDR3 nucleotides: TGTGCCAGCACCCGTAGTTGGGAGGCCAGCTCCTACGAGCAGTACTTC. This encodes CASTRSWEASSYEQYF.

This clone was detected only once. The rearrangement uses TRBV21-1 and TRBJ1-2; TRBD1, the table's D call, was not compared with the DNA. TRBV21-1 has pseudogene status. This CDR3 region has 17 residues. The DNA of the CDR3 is TGTGCCAGCACCAAAGAGGCAGGGGCGAATTCGCTCTATGGCTACACCTTC. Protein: CASTKEAGANSLYGYTF.

The CDR3: CASYGGAGANVLTF. The DNA of the CDR3 is TGTGCCAGCTATGGGGGGGCGGGGGCCAACGTCCTGACTTTC. The chain recombines TRBV28 with TRBJ2-6, with D tentatively TRBD2 (7 bases). Trimming stripped 8 bases from V and 4 bases from J, with 12 bases between. Germline assignment: CDR1 MDHEN and CDR2 SYDVKM. CDR3 length: 14 residues.

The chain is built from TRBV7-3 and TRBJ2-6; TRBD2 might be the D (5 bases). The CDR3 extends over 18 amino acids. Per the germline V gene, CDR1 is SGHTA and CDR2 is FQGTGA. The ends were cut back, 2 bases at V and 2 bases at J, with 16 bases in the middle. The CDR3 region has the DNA TGTGCCAGCAGCTTACGGGGTTTCTCGGTGACTGGGGCCAACGTCCTGACTTTC. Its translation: CASSLRGFSVTGANVLTF.

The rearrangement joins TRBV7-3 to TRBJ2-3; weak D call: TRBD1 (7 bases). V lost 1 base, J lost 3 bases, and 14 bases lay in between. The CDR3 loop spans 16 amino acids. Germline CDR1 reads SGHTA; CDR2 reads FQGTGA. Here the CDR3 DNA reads TGTGCCAGCAGCTTAATCGGAGGGGGCAGGACAGATACGCAGTATTTT. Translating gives CASSLIGGGRTDTQYF. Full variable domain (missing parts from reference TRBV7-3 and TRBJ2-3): GAGVSQTPSNKVTEKGKYVELRCDPISGHTALYWYRQSLGQGPEFLIYFQGTGAADDSGLPNDRFFAVRPEGSVSTLKIQRTERGDSAVYLCASSLIGGGRTDTQYFGPGTRLTVL.